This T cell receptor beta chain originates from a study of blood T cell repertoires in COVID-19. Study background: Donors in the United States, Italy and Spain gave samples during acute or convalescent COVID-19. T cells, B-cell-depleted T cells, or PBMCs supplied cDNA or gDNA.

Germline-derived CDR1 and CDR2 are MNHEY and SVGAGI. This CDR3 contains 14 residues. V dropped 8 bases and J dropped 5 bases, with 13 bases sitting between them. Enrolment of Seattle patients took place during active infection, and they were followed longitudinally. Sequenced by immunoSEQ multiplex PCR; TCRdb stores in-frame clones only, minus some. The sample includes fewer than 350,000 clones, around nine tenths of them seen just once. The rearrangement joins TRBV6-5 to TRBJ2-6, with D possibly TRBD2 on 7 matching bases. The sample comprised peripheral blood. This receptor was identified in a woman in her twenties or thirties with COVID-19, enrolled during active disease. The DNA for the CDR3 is TGTGCCAGCCTCTCCGGGGGGCGGGCCAACGTCCTGACTTTC. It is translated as CASLSGGRANVLTF.